This is a list of T cell receptor beta chains from one sample in a study of T cells in localized non-small cell lung cancer. Method: immunoSEQ multiplex PCR; TCRdb's copy keeps in-frame clones and lacks some. This sample has fewer than 35,000 clones, with 75% to 90% found just once. This specimen was peripheral blood mononuclear cells, taken before any cancer treatment. The receptors come from a man between 40 and 75 years old with stage III lung adenocarcinoma. CDR3s include the opening cysteine and the closing phenylalanine or tryptophan. Only some rows state a clone size, as once, few, many or a class for expanded clones.

v_gene,abundance,CDR3aa
TRBV14,once,CASSQLGQGAGEQYF
TRBV5-1,NA,CASSLAGLAPSTDTQYF
TRBV18,NA,CASSPPGRRGYTF
TRBV5-4,NA,CASSLSSSIWETQYF
TRBV5-5,NA,CASSSLSGAYEQYF
TRBV11-2,NA,CASSPTTRVDSPLHF
TRBV28,NA,CATMTGGINTQYF
TRBV4-1,few,CASSHPTSGGLETQYF
TRBV18,NA,CASSPGRSNQPQHF
TRBV5-5,NA,CASSLFSSAGTFNYGYTF
TRBV28,few,CASNPVGILMDTQYF
TRBV7-2,NA,CASTPPGRLSSPLHF
TRBV25-1,NA,CASSESISWEKAKNIQYF
TRBV19,NA,CASTTPRAGAFSGNTIYF
TRBV20-1,NA,CSGGEARNEFF
TRBV7-2,once,CASSASGAGTQYF
TRBV30,NA,CAWRVGRLPREQYF
TRBV9,NA,CASSSGQVRSPLHF
TRBV5-4,NA,CASSLASKRDYNEQFF
TRBV30,NA,CAWSVHGLAGGNTGELFF
TRBV4-3,NA,CASSPLGGEAFF
TRBV19,NA,CASSTQVSNQPQHF